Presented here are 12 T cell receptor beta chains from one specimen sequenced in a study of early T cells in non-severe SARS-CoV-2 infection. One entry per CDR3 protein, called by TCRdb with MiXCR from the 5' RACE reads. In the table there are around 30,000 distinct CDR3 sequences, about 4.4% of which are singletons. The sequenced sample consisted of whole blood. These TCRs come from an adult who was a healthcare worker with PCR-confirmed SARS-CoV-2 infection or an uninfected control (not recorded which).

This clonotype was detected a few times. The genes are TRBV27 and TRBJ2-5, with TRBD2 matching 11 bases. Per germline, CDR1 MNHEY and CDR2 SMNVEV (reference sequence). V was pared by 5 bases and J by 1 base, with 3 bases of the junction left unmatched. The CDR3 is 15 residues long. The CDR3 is CASSQLAGGQETQYF. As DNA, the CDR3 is TGTGCCAGCAGTCAGCTAGCGGGAGGCCAAGAGACCCAGTACTTC.

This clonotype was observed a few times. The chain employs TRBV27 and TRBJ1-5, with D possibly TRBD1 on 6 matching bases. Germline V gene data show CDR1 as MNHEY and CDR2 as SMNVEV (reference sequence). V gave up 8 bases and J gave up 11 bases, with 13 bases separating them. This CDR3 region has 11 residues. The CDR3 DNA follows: TGTGCCAGCGGACAGCTCCTGACCCAGCATTTT. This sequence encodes CASGQLLTQHF.

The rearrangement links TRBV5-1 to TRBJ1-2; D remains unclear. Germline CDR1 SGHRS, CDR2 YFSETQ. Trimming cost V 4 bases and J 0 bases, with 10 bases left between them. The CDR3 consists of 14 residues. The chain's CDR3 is CASSPWATNYGYTF. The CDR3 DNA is TGCGCCAGCAGCCCTTGGGCCACTAACTATGGCTACACCTTC.

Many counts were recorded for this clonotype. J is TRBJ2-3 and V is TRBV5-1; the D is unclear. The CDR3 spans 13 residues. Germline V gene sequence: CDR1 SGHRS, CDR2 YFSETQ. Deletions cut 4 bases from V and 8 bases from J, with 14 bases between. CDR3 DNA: TGCGCCAGCAGCCCCACGGCGCGGAGTACGCAGTATTTT. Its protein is CASSPTARSTQYF.

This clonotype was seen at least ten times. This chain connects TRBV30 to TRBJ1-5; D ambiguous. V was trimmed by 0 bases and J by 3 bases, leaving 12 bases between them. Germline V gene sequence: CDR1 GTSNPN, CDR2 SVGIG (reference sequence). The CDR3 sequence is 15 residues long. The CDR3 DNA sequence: TGTGCCTGGAGTGTACTTGGCAGGATCAATCAGCCCCAGCATTTT. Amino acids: CAWSVLGRINQPQHF. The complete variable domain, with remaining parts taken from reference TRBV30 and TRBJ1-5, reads SQTIHQWPATLVQPVGSPLSLECTVEGTSNPNLYWYRQAAGRGLQLLFYSVGIGQISSEVPQNLSASRPQDRQFILSSKKLLLSDSGFYLCAWSVLGRINQPQHFGDGTRLSIL.

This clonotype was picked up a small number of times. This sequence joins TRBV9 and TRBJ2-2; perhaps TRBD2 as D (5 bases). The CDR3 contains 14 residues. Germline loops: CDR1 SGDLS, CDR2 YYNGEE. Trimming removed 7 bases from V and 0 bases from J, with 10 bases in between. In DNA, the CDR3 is TGTGCCAGCCGTCGGGGTACGAACACCGGGGAGCTGTTTTTT. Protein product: CASRRGTNTGELFF.

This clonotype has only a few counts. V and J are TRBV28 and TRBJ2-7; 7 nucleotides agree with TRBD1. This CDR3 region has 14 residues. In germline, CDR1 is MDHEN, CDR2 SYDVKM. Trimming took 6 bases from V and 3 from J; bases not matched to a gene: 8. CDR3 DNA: TGTGCCAGCAGACCAGGGGGTACGGTCTACGAGCAGTACTTC. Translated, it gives CASRPGGTVYEQYF.

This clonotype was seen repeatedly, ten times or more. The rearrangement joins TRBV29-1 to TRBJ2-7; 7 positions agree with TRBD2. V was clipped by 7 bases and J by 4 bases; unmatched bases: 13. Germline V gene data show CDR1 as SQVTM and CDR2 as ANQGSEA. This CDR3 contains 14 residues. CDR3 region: CSAVREGNAYEQYF. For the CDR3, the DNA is TGCAGCGCCGTCAGGGAGGGGAATGCATACGAGCAGTACTTC.

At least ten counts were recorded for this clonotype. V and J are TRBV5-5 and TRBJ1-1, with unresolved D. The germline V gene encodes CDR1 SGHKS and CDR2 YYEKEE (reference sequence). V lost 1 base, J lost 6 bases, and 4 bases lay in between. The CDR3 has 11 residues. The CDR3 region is CASSLKAEAFF. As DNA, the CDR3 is TGTGCCAGCAGCTTGAAAGCTGAAGCTTTCTTT.

The CDR3 DNA sequence: TGCAGTGCTTCACAGTCCCCTTTGGGGCGGGAGCGCTCCTACGAGCAGTACTTC. Translation: CSASQSPLGRERSYEQYF. The genes are TRBV20-1 and TRBJ2-7, with 7 nucleotides matching TRBD2. Germline-derived CDR1 and CDR2 are DFQATT and SNEGSKA (reference sequence). The CDR3 loop spans 18 amino acids. The J segment lost 0 bases and the V segment lost 5 bases, leaving 19 bases of the junction unmatched.

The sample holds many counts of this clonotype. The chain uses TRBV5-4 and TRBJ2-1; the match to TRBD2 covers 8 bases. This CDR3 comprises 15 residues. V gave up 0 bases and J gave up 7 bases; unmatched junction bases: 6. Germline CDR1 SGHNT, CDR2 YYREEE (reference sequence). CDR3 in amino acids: CASSLELAAGNEQFF. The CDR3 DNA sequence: TGTGCCAGCAGCTTGGAACTAGCGGCGGGAAATGAGCAGTTCTTC.

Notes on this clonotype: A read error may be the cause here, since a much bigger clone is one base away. The CDR3 sequence is CASNPSWQNSYEQYF. The DNA for the CDR3 is TGTGCCAGCAATCCGTCGTGGCAGAACTCCTACGAGCAGTACTTC. The chain employs TRBV28 and TRBJ2-7; D unresolved. The germline gives CDR1 MDHEN, CDR2 SYDVKM. V shed 7 bases and J shed 0 bases, with 16 bases lying between them. The CDR3 contains 15 residues.